These 5 T cell receptor beta chains share one sample of origin, sequenced in a study of T cells after posttransplantation cyclophosphamide. Treatment was busulfan-fludarabine conditioning, a marrow graft, and cyclophosphamide on days +3 and +4. The repertoire was sequenced with immunoSEQ multiplex PCR; TCRdb's copy has only in-frame clones and lacks some. In the table there are approximately 39,000 clones, 78% of which are singletons. The sample was CD4+ T cells sorted from blood, taken approximately 2,000 days after a stem cell transplant with posttransplant cyclophosphamide. Receptor source: a female patient aged 35 to 55 who received an allogeneic stem cell transplant from a related donor, was CMV-positive, and had no GVHD. Certain T cells may be donor cells from the graft.

The rearrangement links TRBV10-3 to TRBJ1-2; 7 bases agree with TRBD1. Germline V CDR1 and CDR2: ENHRY, SYGVKD. The CDR3 is made up of 13 amino acids. After removal of 2 bases from V and 6 bases from J, the junction contained 3 bases not matched to a gene. The CDR3 DNA reads TGTGCCATCAGTGAGACAGGGGACCATGGCTACACCTTC. It encodes CAISETGDHGYTF.

The chain combines TRBV19 with TRBJ2-7; D is perhaps TRBD1 (5 bases). Looked up from germline, CDR1 is LNHDA and CDR2 is SQIVND (reference sequence). The CDR3 totals 15 residues. With 6 bases removed from V and 3 bases from J, the gap between germline ends came to 18 bases. The CDR3 sequence is CASSVWNQGHYEQYF. CDR3 sequence (DNA): TGTGCCAGTAGCGTATGGAATCAGGGTCACTACGAGCAGTACTTC.

With respect to this clone: Mismatch with germline at one junction end may stem from a read error. V and J are TRBV6-5 and TRBJ1-2; D possibly corresponds to TRBD1 (5 bases). In germline, CDR1 is MNHEY, CDR2 SVGAGI. The CDR3 length is 15 residues. As DNA, the CDR3 is TGTGCCAGCGCCTCCTTCGGGGGGGAAAACTACGGCTACACCTTC. Its protein product is CASASFGGENYGYTF.

This clone showed up just once. The chain employs TRBV25-1 and TRBJ1-1, with 7 bases that match TRBD1. Germline V gene sequence: CDR1 MGHDK, CDR2 SYGVNS. The CDR3 spans 15 residues. The ends lost 3 bases at V and 3 bases at J; junction bases unmatched: 7. CDR3 nucleotide sequence: TGTGCCAGCAGTGACCGACAGGGTCGGGACACTGAAGCTTTCTTT. Translation: CASSDRQGRDTEAFF.

The CDR3 is CASSVGDAGGTDTQYF. CDR3 DNA sequence: TGCGCCAGCAGCGTCGGGGACGCAGGAGGGACAGATACGCAGTATTTT. The chain uses TRBV5-1 and TRBJ2-3; maybe TRBD2 (6 bases). The CDR3 has 16 residues. Deletions cut 4 bases from V and 3 bases from J, with 18 bases between. Germline V gene sequence: CDR1 SGHRS, CDR2 YFSETQ. The full variable domain, with the rest looked up from reference TRBV5-1 and TRBJ2-3, is KAGVTQTPRYLIKTRGQQVTLSCSPISGHRSVSWYQQTPGQGLQFLFEYFSETQRNKGNFPGRFSGRQFSNSRSEMNVSTLELGDSALYLCASSVGDAGGTDTQYFGPGTRLTVL.